Listed here are 30 T cell receptor beta chains from one sample, sequenced in a study of shared clonotypes between healthy human individuals. Generated by immunoSEQ multiplex PCR, the TCRdb table keeps only in-frame clones and is missing some. The sample lists a few hundred thousand clones; around nine tenths were seen once. The sample taken for sequencing was memory CD8+ T cells sorted from blood. The subset denotes: CD45RO+ cells pooled with CCR7-negative TemRA cells. The receptors here all came from a man younger than 35 in good health.

The V call is TRBV9, the J call TRBJ2-3; TRBD2 might be the D (7 bases). V dropped 0 bases and J dropped 8 bases, with 13 bases sitting between them. Germline V gives CDR1 SGDLS, CDR2 YYNGEE. The CDR3 contains 14 residues. The CDR3 reads CASSVAGGVGTQYF. The DNA of the CDR3 is TGTGCCAGCAGCGTAGCGGGGGGCGTCGGTACGCAGTATTTT. Filled out from reference TRBV9 and TRBJ2-3, the complete variable domain reads DSGVTQTPKHLITATGQRVTLRCSPRSGDLSVYWYQQSLDQGLQFLIQYYNGEERAKGNILERFSAQQFPDLHSELNLSSLELGDSALYFCASSVAGGVGTQYFGPGTRLTVL.

This chain joins TRBV10-2 and TRBJ2-7, with 8 nucleotides matching TRBD2. This CDR3 has 19 amino acids. Germline values: CDR1 WSHSY, CDR2 SAAADI. V lost 3 bases to trimming and J lost 2 bases; unmatched junction nucleotides: 18. CDR3 sequence: CASSDGPSGYFSIPYEQYF. The CDR3 nucleotides are TGCGCCAGCAGTGATGGTCCTAGCGGGTACTTCTCCATACCCTACGAGCAGTACTTC.

The chain recombines TRBV29-1 with TRBJ2-3; 7 positions agree with TRBD2. V lost 4 bases, J lost 6 bases, and 25 bases stayed unmatched. Germline-derived CDR1 and CDR2 are SQVTM and ANQGSEA. CDR3 length equals 19 residues. CDR3 coding DNA: TGCAGCGTTGCCGGGGACTACGAGAGTGCCCCTGCTCCAGTGGATACGCAGTATTTT. Translated: CSVAGDYESAPAPVDTQYF.

DNA of the CDR3: TGTGCCAGCCTCACAACATATGAGCAGTTCTTC. It yields the protein CASLTTYEQFF. This chain uses TRBV2 with TRBJ2-1, with D unclear. The CDR3 is 11 amino acids. Germline V gives CDR1 SNHLY, CDR2 FYNNEI. Between the trimmed V and J ends, which lost 8 bases and 8 bases, there was a span of 10 bases.

This clone was found once. The rearrangement links TRBV12-2 to TRBJ1-2; TRBD1, the table's D call, lacks a check against the DNA. TRBV12-2 counts as a pseudogene. The CDR3 consists of 16 residues. For the CDR3, the DNA is TGTGCAAGTCGCTTAGCGGGGGCCGGGCAAAACTATGGCTACACCTTC. It encodes CASRLAGAGQNYGYTF.

The V gene is TRBV10-3, the J gene TRBJ2-3, with D unresolved. This CDR3 comprises 13 residues. Trimming removed 8 bases from V and 6 bases from J, with 15 bases in between. Germline assignment: CDR1 ENHRY and CDR2 SYGVKD. The CDR3, as DNA: TGTGCCATCCTTTCCCCGGTTTTCGATACGCAGTATTTT. This encodes CAILSPVFDTQYF.

This clone came up once. This chain joins TRBV27 and TRBJ2-7; 10 bases are a match to TRBD2. Germline CDR1 MNHEY, CDR2 SMNVEV (reference sequence). The CDR3 has 15 residues. V lost 2 bases, J lost 7 bases, and 8 bases stayed unmatched. The CDR3 loop is CASSLIAGGSREQYF. As DNA, the CDR3 is TGTGCCAGCAGTTTAATAGCGGGGGGTTCACGGGAGCAGTACTTC.

This chain connects TRBV6-6 to TRBJ1-2; a possible D gene is TRBD1 (6 bases). Germline V gene lookup returns CDR1 MNHNY and CDR2 SVGAGI (reference sequence). The V and J ends lost 11 bases and 4 bases respectively, with 14 bases between them. The CDR3 contains 12 residues. CDR3 in DNA: TGTGCCGCCGGGGGGCTTGTCTATGGCTACACCTTC. This gives the protein CAAGGLVYGYTF.

The CDR3 DNA sequence: TGCGCCAGCAGCCTGGGGACAGGGTTGGACGAGCAGTACTTC. Translation: CASSLGTGLDEQYF. The chain recombines TRBV5-1 with TRBJ2-7; 9 nucleotides align to TRBD1. The germline V gene has CDR1 SGHRS and CDR2 YFSETQ. CDR3 length: 14 residues. J lost 5 bases, V lost 4 bases, and 7 bases had no gene match.

The rearrangement joins TRBV5-6 to TRBJ2-3; tentatively, D is TRBD1 (6 bases). The CDR3 runs to 17 residues. Looked up from germline, CDR1 is SGHDT and CDR2 is YYEEEE. With 2 bases removed from V and 4 bases from J, the gap between germline ends came to 20 bases. The chain's CDR3 is CASSFGAGVPGPDTQYF. The CDR3 DNA reads TGTGCCAGCAGCTTTGGGGCAGGGGTTCCCGGGCCAGATACGCAGTATTTT.

The genes are TRBV30 and TRBJ2-7; D may correspond to TRBD1 or TRBD2 (5 bases each). Germline V gene lookup returns CDR1 GTSNPN and CDR2 SVGIG (reference sequence). The CDR3 spans 13 residues. Trimming removed 2 bases from V and 6 bases from J, with 14 bases in between. The CDR3 nucleotides are TGTGCCTGGAGTCCCGGGACGGGTTCCGAGCAGTACTTC. This sequence encodes CAWSPGTGSEQYF.

The gene calls are TRBV14 and TRBJ2-3; D gene ambiguous. Germline V lookup: CDR1 SGHDN, CDR2 FVKESK. The CDR3 runs to 13 residues. V lost 0 bases and J 5 bases, leaving 6 bases between the germline ends. CDR3 sequence reads: CASSQDVRDTQYF. CDR3 nucleotides: TGTGCCAGCAGCCAAGACGTGAGAGATACGCAGTATTTT.

The chain employs TRBV5-1 and TRBJ2-4, with 9 bases that match TRBD1. The CDR3 sequence is 17 residues long. V trimming: 3 bases; J trimming: 6 bases; junction bases outside the gene matches: 13. CDR1 SGHRS and CDR2 YFSETQ come from the germline V gene. CDR3: CASSSEQGALEVNIQYF. Here the CDR3 DNA reads TGCGCCAGCAGCTCCGAACAGGGGGCCCTTGAGGTAAACATTCAGTACTTC.

The gene calls are TRBV6-5 and TRBJ1-2, with 8 bases that match TRBD1. This CDR3 region has 13 residues. The V gene's germline CDR1 is MNHEY and CDR2 SVGAGI. The junction had 6 bases not matched to a gene; V was cut back by 4 bases and J by 8 bases. CDR3 DNA sequence: TGTGCCAGCAGTTGGTCCAGGGGGCTGGGCTACACCTTC. Its translation is CASSWSRGLGYTF.

This clone showed up just a few times. This chain connects TRBV6-5 to TRBJ1-2; D is unresolved. The length of the CDR3 is 11 residues. Trimming left V 6 bases short and J 8 bases short, with 10 bases between. The germline V gene encodes CDR1 MNHEY and CDR2 SVGAGI. CDR3 amino acids: CASSPGGGYTF. CDR3 DNA: TGTGCCAGCAGCCCGGGAGGCGGCTACACCTTC.

Worth noting for this clone: It is likely a read error: a sequence one base away is far more abundant. The chain links TRBV6-1 to TRBJ2-7; maybe TRBD2 (5 bases). The germline V and J ends were trimmed by 1 base and 3 bases, with 16 bases remaining between them. CDR3 size: 16 residues. Per germline, CDR1 MNHNS and CDR2 SASEGT. CDR3 residues: CASSEGLAEGNYEQYF. CDR3 in DNA: TGTGCCAGCAGTGAAGGTTTGGCAGAGGGCAACTACGAGCAGTACTTC.

The V call is TRBV11-2, the J call TRBJ2-2, with 12 bases aligning to TRBD2. After removal of 5 bases from V and 7 bases from J, the junction contained 11 bases not matched to a gene. This CDR3 region has 17 residues. Per germline, CDR1 SGHAT and CDR2 FQNNGV. CDR3 nucleotide sequence: TGTGCCAGCAGCCGCCTTACTAGCGGGAGGTTCAGCGGGGAGCTGTTTTTT. Translating gives CASSRLTSGRFSGELFF.

The chain employs TRBV10-2 and TRBJ2-6, with D tentatively TRBD1 or TRBD2 (5 bases each). CDR3 length: 17 residues. Germline CDR1 reads WSHSY; CDR2 reads SAAADI. V lost 1 base and J 1 base, leaving 11 bases between the germline ends. The DNA of the CDR3 is TGCGCCAGCAGTGAGTGGGGGTTTTCATCTGGGGCCAACGTCCTGACTTTC. The encoded protein is CASSEWGFSSGANVLTF.

This clone was counted a few times. The genes are TRBV9 and TRBJ2-2, with D uncertain. Deletions cut 4 bases from V and 7 bases from J, with 11 bases between. The CDR3 totals 13 residues. Germline CDR1 is SGDLS and CDR2 is YYNGEE. CDR3 DNA: TGTGCCAGCAGCCTGGAGTTTAGCGGGGAGCTGTTTTTT. Translating gives CASSLEFSGELFF.

The J gene is TRBJ2-2, the V gene TRBV5-1, with no clear D. This CDR3 contains 13 residues. Germline CDR1 SGHRS, CDR2 YFSETQ. Trimming removed 1 base from V and 5 bases from J, with 6 bases in between. CDR3 bases: TGCGCCAGCAGCTTGATACCTACCGGGGAGCTGTTTTTT. Translation gives CASSLIPTGELFF.

This clone appeared a few times. CDR3 amino acids: CASSFSLGQTYEQYF. For the CDR3, the DNA is TGTGCCAGCAGTTTCAGTCTAGGACAGACCTACGAGCAGTACTTC. The chain carries TRBV28 and TRBJ2-7; D is perhaps TRBD1 (6 bases). Germline V gene sequence: CDR1 MDHEN, CDR2 SYDVKM. The CDR3 consists of 15 residues. V gave up 3 bases and J gave up 2 bases, with 14 bases separating them.

V is TRBV6-5 and J is TRBJ2-1, with D possibly matching TRBD1 (6 bases). The CDR3 has 15 residues. V was cut by 0 bases and J by 2 bases, with 8 bases left in between. Germline values: CDR1 MNHEY, CDR2 SVGAGI. This chain's CDR3 is CASSYSGGPYNEQFF. In DNA form, the CDR3 reads TGTGCCAGCAGTTACTCAGGGGGACCCTACAATGAGCAGTTCTTC.

Notes on this clone: Other DNA sequences from this sample encode an identical CDR3 as well. The chain uses TRBV7-9 and TRBJ1-2; D is uncertain. The V gene lost 1 base and the J gene lost 4 bases, with 4 bases spanning the gap. Germline CDR1 reads SEHNR; CDR2 reads FQNEAQ (reference sequence). CDR3 length: 12 residues. The CDR3 here is CASSLDSYGYTF. The DNA of the CDR3 is TGTGCCAGCAGCTTAGATAGCTATGGCTACACCTTC.

The gene calls are TRBV6-6 and TRBJ2-5; perhaps TRBD1 as D (8 bases). CDR1 MNHNY and CDR2 SVGAGI come from the germline V gene (reference sequence). The CDR3 extends over 16 amino acids. The V gene lost 7 bases and the J gene lost 2 bases, with 20 bases spanning the gap. The CDR3 region is CASIIRGQGGQETQYF. DNA of the CDR3: TGTGCCAGCATCATACGCGGACAGGGAGGGCAAGAGACCCAGTACTTC.

Notes on this clone: Other DNA sequences of this sample code for an identical CDR3. This chain connects TRBV5-6 to TRBJ2-1; no clear D gene. Trimming removed 1 base from V and 3 bases from J, with 5 bases in between. The germline gives CDR1 SGHDT, CDR2 YYEEEE. The CDR3 length is 13 residues. The CDR3: CASSLSSYNEQFF. As DNA, the CDR3 is TGTGCCAGCAGCTTGTCTAGCTACAATGAGCAGTTCTTC.

CDR3 loop: CASSYDLRINYGYTF. The CDR3 nucleotides read TGTGCCAGTAGTTACGACCTGAGAATTAACTATGGCTACACCTTC. The chain couples TRBV19 to TRBJ1-2; D unclear. This CDR3 region has 15 residues. The germline CDR1 and CDR2 sequences are LNHDA and SQIVND (reference sequence). V was cut by 5 bases and J by 1 base, with 14 bases left in between. Supplemented by reference TRBV19 and TRBJ1-2, the full variable domain reads DGGITQSPKYLFRKEGQNVTLSCEQNLNHDAMYWYRQDPGQGLRLIYYSQIVNDFQKGDIAEGYSVSREKKESFPLTVTSAQKNPTAFYLCASSYDLRINYGYTFGSGTRLTVV.

Ten or more counts support this clone. V usage is TRBV4-1 and J usage is TRBJ1-3; D possibly corresponds to TRBD1 (5 bases). The germline gives CDR1 MGHRA, CDR2 YSYEKL. Trimming took off 4 bases at V and 0 bases at J, with 19 bases between the two ends. The CDR3 runs to 18 residues. The CDR3 bases are TGCGCCAGCAGCCTACTCCCCCCGACAGAACACTCTGGAAACACCATATATTTT. It codes for CASSLLPPTEHSGNTIYF.

The chain joins TRBV11-2 to TRBJ2-7; TRBD2 matches at 8 bases. This CDR3 has 17 amino acids. V lost 2 bases to trimming and J lost 5 bases; unmatched junction nucleotides: 14. CDR1 and CDR2 from the germline V gene are SGHAT and FQNNGV. The CDR3 sequence: CASSLSGQSGRIDEQYF. Here the CDR3 DNA reads TGTGCCAGCAGCTTATCAGGGCAGAGCGGGAGAATAGACGAGCAGTACTTC. The whole variable domain, remainder taken from reference TRBV11-2 and TRBJ2-7, is EAGVAQSPRYKIIEKRQSVAFWCNPISGHATLYWYQQILGQGPKLLIQFQNNGVVDDSQLPKDRFSAERLKGVDSTLKIQPAKLEDSAVYLCASSLSGQSGRIDEQYFGPGTRLTVT.

As for this clone: Distinct nucleotide sequences in the sample also encode this CDR3. V and J are TRBV6-5 and TRBJ2-7, with a weak D call TRBD1 (5 bases). Germline CDR1 MNHEY, CDR2 SVGAGI. Trimming cost V 2 bases and J 1 base, with 6 bases left between them. The CDR3 totals 13 residues. CDR3 in amino acids: CASSYDSSYEQYF. DNA for the CDR3: TGTGCCAGCAGTTACGACAGTTCCTACGAGCAGTACTTC.

This clone showed up just once. The chain recombines TRBV12-2 with TRBJ2-5; the table's D call of TRBD2 was not tested on the DNA. TRBV12-2 is tagged as a pseudogene. This CDR3 comprises 16 residues. The CDR3 reads CASRHLAGVSEETQYF. The CDR3 bases are TGTGCAAGTCGTCACCTAGCGGGAGTATCGGAGGAGACCCAGTACTTC.